What follows describes a single TCR beta chain. The antigen it binds to is not known. Per-base qualities were not stored, and no clone one base away is much larger. These data belong to a study of blood T cell repertoires in COVID-19 (dated by TCRdb to 2020 to 2021). Notes on the research overall: Samples covering the acute and convalescent phases of COVID-19 were provided by collaborators in the United States, Italy and Spain. The prospective study material was composed of cDNA or gDNA derived from T cells, B-cell-depleted T cells, or PBMCs. The dataset comprised deeply sampled blood TCRbeta repertoires from subjects exposed to, actively infected with, or recovered from COVID-19. The repertoires were released in a freely available public database meant as a resource for research on the immune response to SARS-CoV-2. The samples were drawn from two sources: the first 160 participants of the ongoing ImmuneRACE study, and over 1,000 subjects contributed by 6 global collaborators. Sample metadata almost always included a de-identified subject ID, COVID-19 status, age in years and sex. Where available, HLA class I and class II types were taken from metadata supplied by the sample provider and were not determined by assay-based typing. Results and caveats for the whole study, not just this receptor: The amount of clinical and demographic metadata varied by source and participant and was provided uncurated.

The immunoSEQ Assay, a bias-controlled multiplex PCR, was used to amplify TCRbeta CDR3 regions from genomic DNA. As for the original processing: The number of nucleated cells in each sample was estimated from the amplification of reference gene primers within the assay. To quantify the absolute abundance of each unique TCRbeta CDR3 rearrangement, sequence reads were collapsed and filtered. For each sample, productive Simpson clonality was calculated as the square root of Simpson's diversity index over productive rearrangements. This immuneACCESS table, as held by TCRdb, lists in-frame sequences with V and J called but not all clones. Of the missing ones, under half trace to an unresolved V gene in checked studies; the others have no known cause. Clone size and the V and J calls come from that table; the DNA yielded D and trimming. This sample comprises around 230,000 clones, 83% of them detected only once. The ten largest clones represent about 2.5% of the sample.

The collaborating institutions used their own protocols to collect whole blood in K2EDTA tubes. Collaborator samples were shipped for TCRbeta analysis as frozen whole blood, isolated PBMCs, or DNA extracted from either sample type. The CDR3 sequence holds 13 residues, the cysteine and phenylalanine included. Solely the CDR3 DNA is kept, with 39 bases framed from the first base. V loses 8 bases of germline sequence and J loses 7 bases, and the interval between the two ends is 16 bases. CDR1 and CDR2 were assigned from the germline V gene as SGHTA and FQGNSA. Recombination connected TRBV7-2 to TRBJ2-3; matching of 5 bases hints at TRBD1 as the D gene. Sequencing used peripheral blood. The sequence came from a woman between 65 and 79 years old with active or convalescent COVID-19. The CDR3 reads as follows: CASGLEKGNTQYF. Read as DNA, the sequence is TGTGCCAGCGGCCTGGAGAAGGGGAATACGCAGTATTTT.